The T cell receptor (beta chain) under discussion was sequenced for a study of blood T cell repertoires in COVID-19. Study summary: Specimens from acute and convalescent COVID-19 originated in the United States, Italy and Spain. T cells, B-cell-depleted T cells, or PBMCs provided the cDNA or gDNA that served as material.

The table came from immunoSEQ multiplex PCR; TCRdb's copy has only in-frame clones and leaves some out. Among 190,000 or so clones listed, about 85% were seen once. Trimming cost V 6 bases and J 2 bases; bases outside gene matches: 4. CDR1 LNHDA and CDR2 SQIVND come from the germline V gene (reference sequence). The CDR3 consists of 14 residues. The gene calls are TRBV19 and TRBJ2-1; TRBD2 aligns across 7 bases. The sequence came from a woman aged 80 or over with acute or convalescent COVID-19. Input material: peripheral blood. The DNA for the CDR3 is TGTGCCAGTAGAGTTGCGGGAGCCTACAATGAGCAGTTCTTC. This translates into CASRVAGAYNEQFF.